This T cell receptor beta chain came from a study of shared clonotypes between healthy human individuals. Whole-study findings and limits: Depth was large, yet rarefaction showed that sorted-subset sequencing was incomplete. Only blood was sampled; tissue repertoires likely differ.

Looked up from germline, CDR1 is MGHRA and CDR2 is YSYEKL. The length of the CDR3 is 15 residues. Trimming stripped 0 bases from V and 6 bases from J, with 12 bases between. On this clone itself: Its antigen is currently unknown. This sample includes further DNA sequences coding for the same CDR3.

The repertoire was sequenced with immunoSEQ multiplex PCR; TCRdb's copy has only in-frame clones and lacks some. The sample has 2 million to 2.5 million clones, just over 90% seen once; the top ten hold about 0.39%. Material: naive CD4+ T cells from PBMCs. Stated subset: CD45RA+ positively selected. This TCR was sampled from a man younger than 35 in good health. Some clones in this sample may be carry-over from other donors' samples. V usage is TRBV4-1 and J usage is TRBJ1-5; TRBD1 might be the D (6 bases). The CDR3, as DNA: TGCGCCAGCAGCCAAGATGGGCAGGGGTCTCAGCCCCAGCATTTT. Translating it yields CASSQDGQGSQPQHF.